One and the same sample provided the 2 T cell receptor beta chains below, sequenced in a study of blood T cell repertoires in COVID-19. Assay used: immunoSEQ multiplex PCR; TCRdb lists only in-frame clones, some missing. The data contain around 230,000 clones, approximately 84% of them singletons. The sequencing input was PBMCs or T cells enriched from blood (not recorded which). The source of these receptors is a woman between 35 and 50 years old with acute COVID-19.

This chain uses TRBV11-2 with TRBJ1-4; no clear D. Germline lookup yields CDR1 SGHAT and CDR2 FQNNGV. CDR3 length: 15 amino acids. V was pared by 0 bases and J by 3 bases, with 8 bases between. CDR3 bases: TGTGCCAGCAGCTTAGATCCCCCTCCTAATGAAAAACTGTTTTTT. Translating it yields CASSLDPPPNEKLFF.

The chain has TRBV30 and TRBJ1-2, with 9 nucleotides matching TRBD1. This CDR3 is built from 15 residues. The V segment lost 1 base and the J segment 4 bases; nucleotides outside the gene matches: 7. Germline V gene sequence: CDR1 GTSNPN, CDR2 SVGIG (reference sequence). The CDR3 loop reads CAWSATGQGSYGYTF. CDR3 bases: TGTGCCTGGAGTGCCACGGGACAGGGCTCCTATGGCTACACCTTC.